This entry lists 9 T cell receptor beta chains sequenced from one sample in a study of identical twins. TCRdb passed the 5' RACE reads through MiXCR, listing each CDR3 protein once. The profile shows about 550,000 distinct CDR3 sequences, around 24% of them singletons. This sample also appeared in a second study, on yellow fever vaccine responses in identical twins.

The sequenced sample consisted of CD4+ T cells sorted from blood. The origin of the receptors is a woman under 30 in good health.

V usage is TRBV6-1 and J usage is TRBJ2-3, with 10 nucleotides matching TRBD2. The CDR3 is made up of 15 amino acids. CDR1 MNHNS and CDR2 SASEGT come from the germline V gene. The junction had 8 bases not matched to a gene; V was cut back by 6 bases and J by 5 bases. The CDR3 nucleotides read TGTGCCAGCAGAGCTGGACTAGCGGAGAGAGATACGCAGTATTTT. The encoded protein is CASRAGLAERDTQYF.

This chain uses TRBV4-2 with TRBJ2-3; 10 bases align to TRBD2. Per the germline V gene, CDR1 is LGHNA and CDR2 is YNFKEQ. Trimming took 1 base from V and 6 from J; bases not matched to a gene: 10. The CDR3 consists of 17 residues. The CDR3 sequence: CASSQVMAAGGSDTQYF. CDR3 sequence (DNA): TGTGCCAGCAGCCAAGTTATGGCAGCGGGGGGGTCGGATACGCAGTATTTT.

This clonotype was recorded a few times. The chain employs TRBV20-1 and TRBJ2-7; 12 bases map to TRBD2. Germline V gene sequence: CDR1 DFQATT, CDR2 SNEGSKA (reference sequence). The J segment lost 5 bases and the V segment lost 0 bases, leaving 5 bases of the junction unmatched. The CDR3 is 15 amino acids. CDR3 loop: CSARDWRLAGDEQYF. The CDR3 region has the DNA TGCAGTGCTAGAGATTGGAGACTAGCGGGAGACGAGCAGTACTTC.

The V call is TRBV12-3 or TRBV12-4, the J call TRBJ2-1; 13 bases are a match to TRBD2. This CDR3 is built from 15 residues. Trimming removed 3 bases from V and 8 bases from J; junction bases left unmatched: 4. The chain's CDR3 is CASSFETSGRHEQFF. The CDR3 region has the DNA TGTGCCAGCAGTTTCGAGACTAGCGGGAGGCATGAGCAGTTCTTC.

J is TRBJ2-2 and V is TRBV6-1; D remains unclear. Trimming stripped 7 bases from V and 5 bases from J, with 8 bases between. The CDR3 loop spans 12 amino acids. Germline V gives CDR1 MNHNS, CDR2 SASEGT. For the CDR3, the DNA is TGTGCCAGCATCTGGGGTACCGGGGAGCTGTTTTTT. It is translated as CASIWGTGELFF.

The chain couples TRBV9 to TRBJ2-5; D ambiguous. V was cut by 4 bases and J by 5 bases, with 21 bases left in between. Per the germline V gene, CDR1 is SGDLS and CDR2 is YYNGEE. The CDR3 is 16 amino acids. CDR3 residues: CASSPSWQLLHETQYF. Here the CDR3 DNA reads TGTGCCAGCAGCCCCAGCTGGCAGCTCCTCCATGAGACCCAGTACTTC.

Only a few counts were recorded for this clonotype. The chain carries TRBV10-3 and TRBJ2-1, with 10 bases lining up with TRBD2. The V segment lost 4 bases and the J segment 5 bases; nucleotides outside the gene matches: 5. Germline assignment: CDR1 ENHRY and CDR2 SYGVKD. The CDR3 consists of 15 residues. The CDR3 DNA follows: TGTGCCATCAGTGGTCTAGCGGGAGTGAACAATGAGCAGTTCTTC. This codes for CAISGLAGVNNEQFF.

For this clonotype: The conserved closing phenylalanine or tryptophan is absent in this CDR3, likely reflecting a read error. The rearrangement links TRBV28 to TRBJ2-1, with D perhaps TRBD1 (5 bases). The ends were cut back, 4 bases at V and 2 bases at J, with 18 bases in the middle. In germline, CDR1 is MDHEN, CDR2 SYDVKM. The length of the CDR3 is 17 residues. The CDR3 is CASSSSGAQSPYNEQFL. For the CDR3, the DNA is TGTGCCAGCAGTTCATCTGGGGCCCAGTCCCCCTACAATGAGCAGTTCCTC.

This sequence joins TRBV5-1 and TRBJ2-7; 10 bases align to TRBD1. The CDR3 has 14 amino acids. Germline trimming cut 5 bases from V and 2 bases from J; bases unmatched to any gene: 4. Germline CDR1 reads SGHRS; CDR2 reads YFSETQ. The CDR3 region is CASRLGQGPYEQYF. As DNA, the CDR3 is TGCGCCAGCAGGCTGGGACAGGGGCCCTACGAGCAGTACTTC.